A single sample is the source of the 2 T cell receptor beta chains below, sequenced in a study of metastatic and nonmetastatic thyroid tumors. TCRdb re-called the PCR reads through MiXCR. The sample lists about 35,000 clones, 17% occurring once. All patients were untreated before thyroid surgery. The sample was blood. These receptor sequences come from a male donor with papillary thyroid cancer or a benign thyroid nodule (not recorded which). Some clones in this sample may be carry-over from other donors' samples.

This clone has ten or more counts. V is TRBV5-1 and J is TRBJ2-1, with TRBD2 matching over 9 bases. In germline, CDR1 is SGHRS, CDR2 YFSETQ. The CDR3 consists of 16 residues. The trim removed 3 bases at V and 5 bases at J, leaving 9 bases unmatched. The CDR3 DNA sequence: TGCGCCAGCAGCTCAGCGGCGGGAGGGCCCCACAATGAGCAGTTCTTC. This gives the protein CASSSAAGGPHNEQFF.

This clone occurred many times. V usage is TRBV27 and J usage is TRBJ1-1; TRBD1 might be the D (5 bases). CDR1 is MNHEY and CDR2 is SMNVEV in the germline V gene (reference sequence). Between the trimmed V and J ends, which lost 6 bases and 0 bases, there was a span of 8 bases. The length of the CDR3 is 13 residues. The CDR3: CASSDSLNTEAFF. Here the CDR3 DNA reads TGTGCCAGCAGCGACAGCTTGAACACTGAAGCTTTCTTT.